Listed below are T cell receptor beta chains from one sample, sequenced in a study of T cell responses to AZD1222 COVID-19 vaccine. Data came from immunoSEQ multiplex PCR; TCRdb stores just in-frame clones and leaves some out. The table records roughly 120,000 clones, roughly 91% of them present only once. Sequencing was performed on peripheral blood, taken 28 days after the second AZD1222 dose. These receptors came from an adult who received the AZD1222 COVID-19 vaccine. The CDR3 runs from the conserved cysteine through the conserved F or W. The order of the fields is clone size, D gene, V gene, J gene, CDR3 protein, CDR3 DNA. D genes are given only for firm matches. Rows give clone size only sometimes, using once, few, many, or a class for an expanded clone.

clone size: NA; D gene: TRBD2; V gene: TRBV18; J gene: TRBJ2-1; CDR3 protein: CASSPLIAGRGNEQFF; CDR3 DNA: TGTGCCAGCTCACCACTGATAGCGGGCCGAGGCAATGAGCAGTTCTTC
clone size: few; D gene: TRBD1; V gene: TRBV11-2; J gene: TRBJ1-1; CDR3 protein: CASSLTTGGRWRRTEAFF; CDR3 DNA: TGTGCCAGCAGCTTAACAACAGGGGGCCGTTGGCGGCGGACTGAAGCTTTCTTT
clone size: NA; D gene: TRBD2; V gene: TRBV5-6; J gene: TRBJ2-2; CDR3 protein: CASSLRLAGNTGELFF; CDR3 DNA: TGTGCCAGCAGCTTGCGACTAGCGGGGAACACCGGGGAGCTGTTTTTT
clone size: once; D gene: NA; V gene: TRBV7-9; J gene: TRBJ1-2; CDR3 protein: CASSSNLRLTGGYTF; CDR3 DNA: TGTGCCAGCAGCTCCAATCTCCGGCTTACCGGGGGCTACACCTTC
clone size: NA; D gene: NA; V gene: TRBV6-5; J gene: TRBJ1-2; CDR3 protein: CASGETRDGYTF; CDR3 DNA: TGTGCCAGCGGAGAGACGCGTGATGGCTACACCTTC
clone size: NA; D gene: NA; V gene: TRBV19; J gene: TRBJ1-1; CDR3 protein: CASTPPRNTEAFF; CDR3 DNA: TGTGCCAGTACCCCACCACGGAACACTGAAGCTTTCTTT
clone size: NA; D gene: NA; V gene: TRBV19; J gene: TRBJ1-1; CDR3 protein: CASSVGDMGGNTEAFF; CDR3 DNA: TGTGCCAGTAGTGTCGGGGATATGGGGGGGAACACTGAAGCTTTCTTT
clone size: NA; D gene: NA; V gene: TRBV15; J gene: TRBJ1-2; CDR3 protein: CATSRGDWNYGYTF; CDR3 DNA: TGTGCCACCAGCAGAGGGGACTGGAACTATGGCTACACCTTC
clone size: NA; D gene: NA; V gene: TRBV21-1; J gene: TRBJ1-1; CDR3 protein: CASSKAGRRLMNTEAFF; CDR3 DNA: TGTGCCAGCAGCAAAGCGGGCAGGCGCCTTATGAACACTGAAGCTTTCTTT
clone size: NA; D gene: TRBD2; V gene: TRBV2; J gene: TRBJ2-5; CDR3 protein: CASGGTGRGTSGPLSQYF; CDR3 DNA: TGTGCCAGCGGCGGGACAGGGAGAGGGACTAGCGGGCCCTTGTCCCAGTACTTC
clone size: NA; D gene: NA; V gene: TRBV18; J gene: TRBJ1-4; CDR3 protein: CASSPPGRQYNEKLFF; CDR3 DNA: TGTGCCAGCTCACCACCTGGGAGACAGTATAATGAAAAACTGTTTTTT
clone size: few; D gene: NA; V gene: TRBV14; J gene: TRBJ1-4; CDR3 protein: CASSQRTGGRVNEKLFF; CDR3 DNA: TGTGCCAGCAGCCAACGTACGGGGGGCAGAGTCAATGAAAAACTGTTTTTT
clone size: once; D gene: TRBD1; V gene: TRBV6-5; J gene: TRBJ1-2; CDR3 protein: CASRPGTDYGYTF; CDR3 DNA: TGTGCCAGCAGGCCCGGGACAGACTATGGCTACACCTTC
clone size: NA; D gene: NA; V gene: TRBV11-3; J gene: TRBJ2-3; CDR3 protein: CASSLESYTDTQYF; CDR3 DNA: TGTGCCAGCAGCTTAGAATCTTACACAGATACGCAGTATTTT
clone size: NA; D gene: NA; V gene: TRBV5-4; J gene: TRBJ1-2; CDR3 protein: CATYAYRASGYTF; CDR3 DNA: TGTGCCACTTACGCCTACAGGGCATCAGGCTACACCTTC
clone size: NA; D gene: NA; V gene: TRBV19; J gene: TRBJ2-1; CDR3 protein: CASRSPGDKSEQFF; CDR3 DNA: TGTGCCAGTAGATCCCCAGGGGATAAGAGTGAGCAGTTCTTC
clone size: NA; D gene: TRBD2; V gene: TRBV7-9; J gene: TRBJ2-7; CDR3 protein: CASSRLGGDSYEQYF; CDR3 DNA: TGTGCCAGCAGCAGACTTGGGGGGGACTCCTACGAGCAGTACTTC
clone size: NA; D gene: NA; V gene: TRBV2; J gene: TRBJ2-2; CDR3 protein: CASSEALGAANTGELFF; CDR3 DNA: TGTGCCAGCAGTGAAGCGCTCGGGGCAGCCAACACCGGGGAGCTGTTTTTT
clone size: NA; D gene: NA; V gene: TRBV20-1; J gene: TRBJ2-1; CDR3 protein: CSASRSSYNEQFF; CDR3 DNA: TGCAGTGCTAGTCGTTCCTCCTACAATGAGCAGTTCTTC
clone size: NA; D gene: TRBD1; V gene: TRBV19; J gene: TRBJ1-2; CDR3 protein: CASRRTTGEPYGYTF; CDR3 DNA: TGTGCCAGTAGACGTACGACAGGGGAACCCTATGGCTACACCTTC
clone size: NA; D gene: NA; V gene: TRBV5-6; J gene: TRBJ2-2; CDR3 protein: CASSSSGWTGELFF; CDR3 DNA: TGTGCCAGCAGCTCCAGCGGGTGGACCGGGGAGCTGTTTTTT
clone size: NA; D gene: NA; V gene: TRBV7-2; J gene: TRBJ2-1; CDR3 protein: CASSPPGRTTSNEQFF; CDR3 DNA: TGTGCCAGCAGCCCGCCGGGACGTACAACCTCCAATGAGCAGTTCTTC
clone size: NA; D gene: TRBD2; V gene: TRBV6-5; J gene: TRBJ2-3; CDR3 protein: CASSSSGRYTDTQYF; CDR3 DNA: TGTGCCAGCAGTTCTAGCGGGAGATATACAGATACGCAGTATTTT
clone size: NA; D gene: NA; V gene: TRBV20-1; J gene: TRBJ2-7; CDR3 protein: CSAREGETQYF; CDR3 DNA: TGCAGTGCTAGAGAAGGCGAGACGCAGTACTTC
clone size: NA; D gene: NA; V gene: TRBV20-1; J gene: TRBJ1-1; CDR3 protein: CSAAENTEAFF; CDR3 DNA: TGCAGTGCTGCCGAAAACACTGAAGCTTTCTTT
clone size: NA; D gene: NA; V gene: TRBV7-2; J gene: TRBJ2-3; CDR3 protein: CASSLDGAGTDTQYF; CDR3 DNA: TGTGCCAGCAGCTTAGATGGGGCTGGCACAGATACGCAGTATTTT
clone size: NA; D gene: TRBD1; V gene: TRBV5-1; J gene: TRBJ1-2; CDR3 protein: CASSHRQGGYTF; CDR3 DNA: TGCGCCAGCAGCCACCGACAGGGCGGCTACACCTTC
clone size: NA; D gene: TRBD1; V gene: TRBV3-1/TRBV3-2; J gene: TRBJ2-5; CDR3 protein: CASSQATGGQETQYF; CDR3 DNA: TGTGCCAGCAGCCAAGCGACAGGGGGCCAGGAGACCCAGTACTTC
clone size: NA; D gene: TRBD2; V gene: TRBV18; J gene: TRBJ2-2; CDR3 protein: CASSLKRGANTGELFF; CDR3 DNA: TGTGCCAGCTCACTGAAGCGGGGAGCGAACACCGGGGAGCTGTTTTTT
clone size: NA; D gene: NA; V gene: TRBV7-3; J gene: TRBJ2-1; CDR3 protein: CASSLNAGNNNEQFF; CDR3 DNA: TGTGCCAGCAGCTTAAACGCAGGGAACAACAATGAGCAGTTCTTC
clone size: NA; D gene: NA; V gene: TRBV7-8; J gene: TRBJ1-2; CDR3 protein: CASSRNRNYGYTF; CDR3 DNA: TGTGCCAGCAGCCGAAACAGGAACTATGGCTACACCTTC
clone size: NA; D gene: TRBD1; V gene: TRBV18; J gene: TRBJ1-4; CDR3 protein: CASGTGRATNEKLFF; CDR3 DNA: TGTGCCAGCGGGACAGGGCGAGCTACTAATGAAAAACTGTTTTTT
clone size: once; D gene: TRBD2; V gene: TRBV7-8; J gene: TRBJ2-1; CDR3 protein: CASSLTSGMGGNEQFF; CDR3 DNA: TGTGCCAGCAGTTTGACTAGCGGGATGGGGGGGAATGAGCAGTTCTTC
clone size: NA; D gene: TRBD1; V gene: TRBV2; J gene: TRBJ2-7; CDR3 protein: CASSELSRGIREQYF; CDR3 DNA: TGTGCCAGCAGTGAATTAAGCAGGGGGATTCGGGAGCAGTACTTC
clone size: NA; D gene: TRBD1; V gene: TRBV11-2; J gene: TRBJ1-3; CDR3 protein: CASSLGGTPGQGNTIYF; CDR3 DNA: TGTGCCAGCAGCTTAGGGGGAACCCCGGGACAGGGAAACACCATATATTTT
clone size: NA; D gene: NA; V gene: TRBV7-2; J gene: TRBJ2-1; CDR3 protein: CASSSDTLPNEQFF; CDR3 DNA: TGTGCCAGCAGCTCCGATACGCTACCCAATGAGCAGTTCTTC
clone size: NA; D gene: TRBD1; V gene: TRBV11-2; J gene: TRBJ1-5; CDR3 protein: CASSIQGDQPQHF; CDR3 DNA: TGTGCCAGCAGCATACAGGGGGATCAGCCCCAGCATTTT
clone size: NA; D gene: NA; V gene: TRBV7-9; J gene: TRBJ2-1; CDR3 protein: CASSHDSYTSTNEQFF; CDR3 DNA: TGTGCCAGCAGCCACGACTCCTATACCAGCACCAATGAGCAGTTCTTC
clone size: NA; D gene: NA; V gene: TRBV6-6; J gene: TRBJ1-5; CDR3 protein: CASSYGSEGNQPQHF; CDR3 DNA: TGTGCCAGCAGTTACGGCAGCGAGGGGAATCAGCCCCAGCATTTT
clone size: NA; D gene: NA; V gene: TRBV7-2; J gene: TRBJ2-7; CDR3 protein: CASSPSQQILYEQYF; CDR3 DNA: TGTGCCAGCAGCCCCAGTCAGCAGATCTTATACGAGCAGTACTTC
clone size: NA; D gene: NA; V gene: TRBV7-2; J gene: TRBJ1-3; CDR3 protein: CASSLGPGGNTIYF; CDR3 DNA: TGTGCCAGCAGCTTAGGACCGGGGGGAAACACCATATATTTT
clone size: NA; D gene: NA; V gene: TRBV2; J gene: TRBJ2-5; CDR3 protein: CAAQAKPFEVGETQYF; CDR3 DNA: TGTGCCGCGCAGGCAAAGCCCTTCGAGGTCGGAGAGACCCAGTACTTC
clone size: NA; D gene: NA; V gene: TRBV7-9; J gene: TRBJ1-2; CDR3 protein: CASSLGGAGPGYTF; CDR3 DNA: TGTGCCAGCAGCTTAGGAGGTGCGGGGCCGGGCTACACCTTC
clone size: NA; D gene: TRBD2; V gene: TRBV30; J gene: TRBJ2-1; CDR3 protein: CAWSRGVAGGPGEQFF; CDR3 DNA: TGTGCCTGGAGTCGGGGCGTAGCGGGAGGGCCAGGTGAGCAGTTCTTC
clone size: NA; D gene: TRBD1; V gene: TRBV15; J gene: TRBJ1-2; CDR3 protein: CATSRDFGQGGGYTF; CDR3 DNA: TGTGCCACCAGCAGAGATTTCGGACAGGGCGGTGGCTACACCTTC
clone size: NA; D gene: NA; V gene: TRBV12-3/TRBV12-4; J gene: TRBJ1-1; CDR3 protein: CASSLRGGGAFF; CDR3 DNA: TGTGCCAGCAGTCTCCGGGGCGGGGGAGCTTTCTTT
clone size: NA; D gene: NA; V gene: TRBV9; J gene: TRBJ2-3; CDR3 protein: CASSGSGVTDTQYF; CDR3 DNA: TGTGCCAGCAGCGGAAGTGGGGTAACAGATACGCAGTATTTT
clone size: NA; D gene: NA; V gene: TRBV10-3; J gene: TRBJ1-1; CDR3 protein: CAIRLDGLNTEAFF; CDR3 DNA: TGTGCCATCAGGCTGGACGGACTGAACACTGAAGCTTTCTTT